Listed here are 12 T cell receptor beta chains from one sample, sequenced in a study of OX40 agonist ivuxolimab in advanced cancers. Assay used: immunoSEQ multiplex PCR; TCRdb lists only in-frame clones, some missing. The table has fewer than 110,000 clones, 91% seen once; the top ten hold roughly 1.1%. Source: CD4+ or CD8+ T cells sorted from blood, taken in a trial of the OX40 agonist ivuxolimab. Every receptor here comes from an adult with an advanced solid tumor such as melanoma, head and neck, liver or kidney cancer.

The chain combines TRBV7-9 with TRBJ2-7; 10 bases agree with TRBD1. CDR1 and CDR2 from the germline V gene are SEHNR and FQNEAQ (reference sequence). V shed 11 bases and J 7 bases; nucleotides not matched to a gene: 14. The CDR3 runs to 14 residues. The CDR3 region is CAGGGMSGQGEQYF. The CDR3 DNA follows: TGTGCCGGGGGAGGTATGTCGGGACAGGGGGAGCAGTACTTC.

The V and J genes are TRBV4-2 and TRBJ2-7; no clear D gene. Germline V CDR1 and CDR2: LGHNA, YNFKEQ. The CDR3 totals 12 residues. The V and J ends lost 3 bases and 1 base respectively, with 4 bases between them. CDR3 DNA: TGTGCCAGCAGCCAGACGTCCTACGAGCAGTACTTC. It encodes CASSQTSYEQYF.

This rearrangement joins TRBV7-2 to TRBJ2-2, with D perhaps given as TRBD1 or TRBD2 (5 bases each). The V end was cut by 0 bases, the J end by 2 bases, with 7 bases between. The CDR3 contains 15 residues. Per the germline V gene, CDR1 is SGHTA and CDR2 is FQGNSA. As DNA, the CDR3 is TGTGCCAGCAGCTTAGCCGGGGCTAACACCGGGGAGCTGTTTTTT. Its protein is CASSLAGANTGELFF.

The CDR3 spells CASSLRTGEDTIYF. DNA of the CDR3: TGTGCCAGCAGCCTCAGGACAGGGGAGGACACCATATATTTT. The chain carries TRBV7-2 and TRBJ1-3, with 9 bases identical to TRBD1. Germline V gene data show CDR1 as SGHTA and CDR2 as FQGNSA. The CDR3 has 14 amino acids. V dropped 5 bases and J dropped 8; count of bases not matched to a gene: 7. The complete variable domain, with remaining parts taken from reference TRBV7-2 and TRBJ1-3, reads GAGVSQSPSNKVTEKGKDVELRCDPISGHTALYWYRQSLGQGLEFLIYFQGNSAPDKSGLPSDRFSAERTGGSVSTLTIQRTQQEDSAVYLCASSLRTGEDTIYFGEGSWLTVV.

The chain is built from TRBV5-1 and TRBJ2-2; D is possibly TRBD1 (6 bases). The CDR3 spans 16 residues. V was pared by 1 base and J by 3 bases, with 13 bases between. Germline lookup yields CDR1 SGHRS and CDR2 YFSETQ. CDR3 protein: CASSLSGTTDTGELFF. In nucleotides, the CDR3 is TGCGCCAGCAGCTTGTCCGGGACAACCGACACCGGGGAGCTGTTTTTT.

This chain links TRBV7-3 with TRBJ2-2; weak D call: TRBD2 (5 bases). Germline V gives CDR1 SGHTA, CDR2 FQGTGA. CDR3 length equals 12 residues. The V and J ends lost 5 bases and 6 bases respectively, with 7 bases between them. This CDR3 is CASSGSPGELFF. DNA for the CDR3: TGTGCCAGCAGCGGGAGTCCCGGGGAGCTGTTTTTT.

The chain is built from TRBV11-2 and TRBJ2-3; no clear D gene. V shed 3 bases and J shed 0 bases, with 13 bases lying between them. The CDR3 extends over 16 amino acids. Germline CDR1 and CDR2: SGHAT and FQNNGV. CDR3 residues: CASSFSLGISTDTQYF. The CDR3 nucleotides read TGTGCCAGCAGCTTTTCTCTGGGCATTAGCACAGATACGCAGTATTTT.

This chain links TRBV6-1 with TRBJ2-7, with TRBD1 identical over 11 bases. Germline V gives CDR1 MNHNS, CDR2 SASEGT. The V gene end was trimmed by 11 bases and the J gene end by 2 bases; junction bases not matched to a gene: 8. The CDR3 is 14 amino acids. The chain's CDR3 is CASQTGQGAYEQYF. DNA of the CDR3: TGTGCCTCTCAAACGGGACAGGGGGCCTACGAGCAGTACTTC.

The chain employs TRBV15 and TRBJ2-1; D remains ambiguous. The CDR3 extends over 13 amino acids. Trimming removed 0 bases at V and 4 bases at J, with 4 bases between. The germline gives CDR1 LNHNV, CDR2 YYDKDF (reference sequence). CDR3: CATSRDSYNEQFF. Written as DNA, the CDR3 is TGTGCCACCAGCAGAGACTCATACAATGAGCAGTTCTTC. The full variable domain, in which reference TRBV15 and TRBJ2-1 provide the parts outside the CDR3, is DAMVIQNPRYQVTQFGKPVTLSCSQTLNHNVMYWYQQKSSQAPKLLFHYYDKDFNNEADTPDNFQSRRPNTSFCFLDIRSPGLGDTAMYLCATSRDSYNEQFFGPGTRLTVL.

This chain links TRBV29-1 with TRBJ2-7; TRBD1 aligns across 10 bases. The CDR3 spans 14 residues. Germline values: CDR1 SQVTM, CDR2 ANQGSEA. The J segment lost 2 bases and the V segment lost 4 bases, leaving 5 bases of the junction unmatched. CDR3 protein: CSVGSDRGPYEQYF. In nucleotides, the CDR3 is TGCAGCGTTGGATCCGACAGGGGGCCCTACGAGCAGTACTTC.

The V call is TRBV5-1, the J call TRBJ2-1; no definite D call. Trimming removed 1 base at V and 6 bases at J, with 11 bases between. Looked up from germline, CDR1 is SGHRS and CDR2 is YFSETQ. This CDR3 is 14 amino acids long. CDR3 amino acids: CASSLSATPNEQFF. The CDR3 nucleotides read TGCGCCAGCAGCTTGAGCGCCACCCCCAATGAGCAGTTCTTC.

The chain joins TRBV2 to TRBJ1-5; TRBD1 is a possible D gene (6 bases). The CDR3 loop spans 13 amino acids. CDR1 SNHLY and CDR2 FYNNEI come from the germline V gene. V was pared by 5 bases and J by 5 bases, with 10 bases between. The CDR3 bases are TGTGCCAGCAGTCGGGAGGGGGATCAGCCCCAGCATTTT. It yields the protein CASSREGDQPQHF.